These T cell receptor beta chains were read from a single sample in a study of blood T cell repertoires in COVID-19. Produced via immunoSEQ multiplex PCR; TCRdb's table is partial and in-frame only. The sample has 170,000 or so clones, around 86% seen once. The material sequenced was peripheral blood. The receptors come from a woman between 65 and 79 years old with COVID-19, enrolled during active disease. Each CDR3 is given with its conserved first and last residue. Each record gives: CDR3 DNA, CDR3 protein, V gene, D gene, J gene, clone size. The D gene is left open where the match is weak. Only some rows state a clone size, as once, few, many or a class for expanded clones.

CDR3nt: TGTGCCAGCAGTTTAGGACTAGCGGACTACAATGAGCAGTTCTTC
CDR3aa: CASSLGLADYNEQFF
v_gene: TRBV27
d_gene: TRBD2
j_gene: TRBJ2-1
abundance: .

CDR3nt: TGTGCCAGCAGCGTCGACAGCACGGATGGCTACACCTTC
CDR3aa: CASSVDSTDGYTF
v_gene: TRBV9
d_gene: .
j_gene: TRBJ1-2
abundance: .

CDR3nt: TGCAGCGTGAGAATGGGACAGGGCCAGTTCTTC
CDR3aa: CSVRMGQGQFF
v_gene: TRBV29-1
d_gene: TRBD1
j_gene: TRBJ2-1
abundance: .

CDR3nt: TGTGCCAGCAGTGGACGGGGGTGGAGGGAGACCCAGTACTTC
CDR3aa: CASSGRGWRETQYF
v_gene: TRBV2
d_gene: .
j_gene: TRBJ2-5
abundance: .

CDR3nt: TGTGCCAGTAGGAAGCGTCTAGCGGAGAGCTCCTACGAGCAGTACTTC
CDR3aa: CASRKRLAESSYEQYF
v_gene: TRBV19
d_gene: TRBD2
j_gene: TRBJ2-7
abundance: few

CDR3nt: TGTGCCAGCAGCTTAGGGGGCCGACTAGCGGACTACGAGCAGTACTTC
CDR3aa: CASSLGGRLADYEQYF
v_gene: TRBV11-2
d_gene: TRBD2
j_gene: TRBJ2-7
abundance: .

CDR3nt: TGTGCCAGCAGTTTATGGGGACAGGGCAATGAAAAACTGTTTTTT
CDR3aa: CASSLWGQGNEKLFF
v_gene: TRBV28
d_gene: TRBD1
j_gene: TRBJ1-4
abundance: once

CDR3nt: TGTGCCAGCAACCCAAGCTCGGGACTCCACAATGAGCAGTTCTTC
CDR3aa: CASNPSSGLHNEQFF
v_gene: TRBV5-4
d_gene: .
j_gene: TRBJ2-1
abundance: .

CDR3nt: TGTGCCAGCAGCTTGGGGACTAGCGGGAGCAATGAGCAGTTCTTC
CDR3aa: CASSLGTSGSNEQFF
v_gene: TRBV7-9
d_gene: TRBD2
j_gene: TRBJ2-1
abundance: .

CDR3nt: TGTGCCAGCTCACCCTCACTAGCGGGAGATCACGAGCAGTACTTC
CDR3aa: CASSPSLAGDHEQYF
v_gene: TRBV18
d_gene: TRBD2
j_gene: TRBJ2-7
abundance: .

CDR3nt: TGTGCCAGCAGTGAAGGGACAGGCTGGGGCTATGGCTACACCTTC
CDR3aa: CASSEGTGWGYGYTF
v_gene: TRBV2
d_gene: TRBD1
j_gene: TRBJ1-2
abundance: .

CDR3nt: TGTGCCAGCACCCTAGGGAGAGGGACTGAAGCTTTCTTT
CDR3aa: CASTLGRGTEAFF
v_gene: TRBV12-3/TRBV12-4
d_gene: .
j_gene: TRBJ1-1
abundance: few

CDR3nt: TGTGCCAGCAGGCGTACAGGGGACTCCTACGAGCAGTACTTC
CDR3aa: CASRRTGDSYEQYF
v_gene: TRBV7-2
d_gene: TRBD1
j_gene: TRBJ2-7
abundance: .

CDR3nt: TGTGCCAGCAGCCTGCGACAGGCCCGCTCCTACAATGAGCAGTTCTTC
CDR3aa: CASSLRQARSYNEQFF
v_gene: TRBV5-5
d_gene: .
j_gene: TRBJ2-1
abundance: .

CDR3nt: TGTGCCACCAGGGACTTTAGGGATGAGCAGTTCTTC
CDR3aa: CATRDFRDEQFF
v_gene: TRBV24-1
d_gene: .
j_gene: TRBJ2-1
abundance: once

CDR3nt: TGTGCCAGCAGCTTAGGATCGGGACTAGCGGGAGGGCGGGAGACCCAGTACTTC
CDR3aa: CASSLGSGLAGGRETQYF
v_gene: TRBV7-2
d_gene: TRBD2
j_gene: TRBJ2-5
abundance: .

CDR3nt: TGTGCCAGCAGCTTAAAGCAACTGCAGTATTTT
CDR3aa: CASSLKQLQYF
v_gene: TRBV7-2
d_gene: .
j_gene: TRBJ2-3
abundance: .

CDR3nt: TGTGCCAGCAGCGTAGTGCGGAGGGACACTGAAGCTTTCTTT
CDR3aa: CASSVVRRDTEAFF
v_gene: TRBV9
d_gene: .
j_gene: TRBJ1-1
abundance: once

CDR3nt: TGTGCCAGCAGCTTACTCGCGGGACAGGTGACGGAAAATGGCTACACCTTC
CDR3aa: CASSLLAGQVTENGYTF
v_gene: TRBV7-6
d_gene: TRBD1
j_gene: TRBJ1-2
abundance: .

CDR3nt: TGTGCCAGCAGCGGAGGGACTAGCCCCTCCACAGATACGCAGTATTTT
CDR3aa: CASSGGTSPSTDTQYF
v_gene: TRBV7-9
d_gene: TRBD2
j_gene: TRBJ2-3
abundance: .

CDR3nt: TGTGCCAGCAGTGAAAGGGGACTAGCGGTCTACGAGCAGTACTTC
CDR3aa: CASSERGLAVYEQYF
v_gene: TRBV2
d_gene: TRBD2
j_gene: TRBJ2-7
abundance: once

CDR3nt: TGTGCCAGCAGCGTGAGCGGATCGAACACCGGGGAGCTGTTTTTT
CDR3aa: CASSVSGSNTGELFF
v_gene: TRBV7-2
d_gene: .
j_gene: TRBJ2-2
abundance: .

CDR3nt: TGCGCCAGCAGCCACCCGGGACAGAACACTGAAGCTTTCTTT
CDR3aa: CASSHPGQNTEAFF
v_gene: TRBV5-1
d_gene: .
j_gene: TRBJ1-1
abundance: .

CDR3nt: TGTGCCAGCAGTATAAGCGGGAGTTCTCAGGACGAGCAGTACTTC
CDR3aa: CASSISGSSQDEQYF
v_gene: TRBV6-2/TRBV6-3
d_gene: TRBD2
j_gene: TRBJ2-7
abundance: .

CDR3nt: TGTGCCAGTACCTCTTTGAGGCTAGGTTACACCGGGGAGCTGTTTTTT
CDR3aa: CASTSLRLGYTGELFF
v_gene: TRBV19
d_gene: .
j_gene: TRBJ2-2
abundance: .

CDR3nt: TGTGCCAGTAGTATCCAGGATTCAACCGGGGAGCTGTTTTTT
CDR3aa: CASSIQDSTGELFF
v_gene: TRBV19
d_gene: .
j_gene: TRBJ2-2
abundance: .

CDR3nt: TGCGCCAGCGCCGGGCTGACAGGGAAGAGGGGAACTGAAGCTTTCTTT
CDR3aa: CASAGLTGKRGTEAFF
v_gene: TRBV5-1
d_gene: TRBD1
j_gene: TRBJ1-1
abundance: few

CDR3nt: TGTGCCAGCTCACTGTCTAGCGCCAGCACAGATACGCAGTATTTT
CDR3aa: CASSLSSASTDTQYF
v_gene: TRBV18
d_gene: .
j_gene: TRBJ2-3
abundance: once

CDR3nt: TGTGCCAGCAGTTCCTCATCTCGGGTAGCGGGCTACAATGAGCAGTTCTTC
CDR3aa: CASSSSSRVAGYNEQFF
v_gene: TRBV6-2/TRBV6-3
d_gene: TRBD2
j_gene: TRBJ2-1
abundance: .

CDR3nt: TGTGCCAGCAGTTACCCGAACAGGGGAGGCTCCTACGAGCAGTACTTC
CDR3aa: CASSYPNRGGSYEQYF
v_gene: TRBV6-2/TRBV6-3
d_gene: .
j_gene: TRBJ2-7
abundance: .

CDR3nt: TGCGCCAGCAGCTTGATGACCGAGGGCACTGAAGCTTTCTTT
CDR3aa: CASSLMTEGTEAFF
v_gene: TRBV5-1
d_gene: .
j_gene: TRBJ1-1
abundance: .

CDR3nt: TGCGCCAGCAGCTACGGCCGGGACACTGAAGCTTTCTTT
CDR3aa: CASSYGRDTEAFF
v_gene: TRBV5-1
d_gene: .
j_gene: TRBJ1-1
abundance: few

CDR3nt: TGTGCCAGCAGCCCTGGGGGGGGAAGGACAGCACTATTTCTCTTC
CDR3aa: CASSPGGGRTALFLF
v_gene: TRBV28
d_gene: .
j_gene: TRBJ2-7
abundance: .

CDR3nt: TGTGCCAGTAGTATAGGGCGAGCGGAGGCAGATACGCAGTATTTT
CDR3aa: CASSIGRAEADTQYF
v_gene: TRBV19
d_gene: .
j_gene: TRBJ2-3
abundance: .

CDR3nt: TGTGCCAGCAGCTTGGGGGGCAGGGGAGCCGCTGGGGCCAACGTCCTGACTTTC
CDR3aa: CASSLGGRGAAGANVLTF
v_gene: TRBV5-4
d_gene: .
j_gene: TRBJ2-6
abundance: .

CDR3nt: TGTGCCAGTAGTATCGCGGACAGGGGGGCTTCACCCCTCCACTTT
CDR3aa: CASSIADRGASPLHF
v_gene: TRBV19
d_gene: TRBD1
j_gene: TRBJ1-6
abundance: .

CDR3nt: TGCAGTGCTAGTAGGACTAGCGGGAGTTACAATGAGCAGTTCTTC
CDR3aa: CSASRTSGSYNEQFF
v_gene: TRBV20-1
d_gene: TRBD2
j_gene: TRBJ2-1
abundance: .

CDR3nt: TGCGCCAGCAGCTTGAGACTAGCGGACTACAATGAGCAGTTCTTC
CDR3aa: CASSLRLADYNEQFF
v_gene: TRBV5-1
d_gene: TRBD2
j_gene: TRBJ2-1
abundance: .

CDR3nt: TGTGCCAGCAGCTTGCGGGGAACCTACGAGCAGTACTTC
CDR3aa: CASSLRGTYEQYF
v_gene: TRBV5-8
d_gene: .
j_gene: TRBJ2-7
abundance: .

CDR3nt: TGTGCCAGCAGCGGGACAGGTGGTGGAGAGGGTAATGAAAAACTGTTTTTT
CDR3aa: CASSGTGGGEGNEKLFF
v_gene: TRBV28
d_gene: TRBD1
j_gene: TRBJ1-4
abundance: once